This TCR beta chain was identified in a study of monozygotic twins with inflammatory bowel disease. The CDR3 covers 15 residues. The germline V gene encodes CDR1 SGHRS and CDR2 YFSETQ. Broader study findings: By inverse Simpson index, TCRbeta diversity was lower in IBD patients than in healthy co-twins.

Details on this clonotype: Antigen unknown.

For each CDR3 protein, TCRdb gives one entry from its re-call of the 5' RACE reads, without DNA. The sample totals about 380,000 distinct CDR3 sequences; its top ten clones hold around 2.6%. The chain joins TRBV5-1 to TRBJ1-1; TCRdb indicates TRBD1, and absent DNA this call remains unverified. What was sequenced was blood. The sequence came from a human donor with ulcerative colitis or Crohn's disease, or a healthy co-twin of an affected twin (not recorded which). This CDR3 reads CASSPTTAENTEAFF.